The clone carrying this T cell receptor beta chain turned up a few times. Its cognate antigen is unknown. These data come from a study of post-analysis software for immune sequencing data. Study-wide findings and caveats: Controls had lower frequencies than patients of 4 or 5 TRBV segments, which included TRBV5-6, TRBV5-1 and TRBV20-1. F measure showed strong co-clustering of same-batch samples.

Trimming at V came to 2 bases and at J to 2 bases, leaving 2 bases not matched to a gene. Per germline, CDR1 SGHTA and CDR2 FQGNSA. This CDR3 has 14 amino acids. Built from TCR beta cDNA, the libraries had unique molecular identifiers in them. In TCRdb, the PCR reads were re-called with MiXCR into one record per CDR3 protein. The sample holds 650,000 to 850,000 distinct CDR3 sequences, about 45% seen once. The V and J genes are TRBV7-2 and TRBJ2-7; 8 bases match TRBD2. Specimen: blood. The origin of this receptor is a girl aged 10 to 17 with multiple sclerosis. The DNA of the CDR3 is TGTGCCAGCAGCTTAATGACTAGCGCCTACGAGCAGTACTTC. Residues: CASSLMTSAYEQYF.